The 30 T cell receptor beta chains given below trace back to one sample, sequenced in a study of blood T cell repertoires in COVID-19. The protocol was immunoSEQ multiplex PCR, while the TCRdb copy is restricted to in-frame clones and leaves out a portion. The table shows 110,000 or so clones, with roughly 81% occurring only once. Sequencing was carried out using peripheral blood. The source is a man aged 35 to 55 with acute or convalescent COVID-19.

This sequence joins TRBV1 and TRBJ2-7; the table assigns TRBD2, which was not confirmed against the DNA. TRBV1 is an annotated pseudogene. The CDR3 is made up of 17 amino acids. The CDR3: CTSSHHTPLAGAYEQYF. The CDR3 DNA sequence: TGCACCAGCAGCCACCACACCCCCCTAGCGGGGGCCTACGAGCAGTACTTC.

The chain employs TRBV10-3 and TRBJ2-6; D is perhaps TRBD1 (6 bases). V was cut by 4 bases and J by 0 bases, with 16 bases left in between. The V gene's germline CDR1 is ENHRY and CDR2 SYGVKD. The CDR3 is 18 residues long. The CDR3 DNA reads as TGTGCCATCAGTGGTGGACAGAGCACCCTCTCTGGGGCCAACGTCCTGACTTTC. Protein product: CAISGGQSTLSGANVLTF.

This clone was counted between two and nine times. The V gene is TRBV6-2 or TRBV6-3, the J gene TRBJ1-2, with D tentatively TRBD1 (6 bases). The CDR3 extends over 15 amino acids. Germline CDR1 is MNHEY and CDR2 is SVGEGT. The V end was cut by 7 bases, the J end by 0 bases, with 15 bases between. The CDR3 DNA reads TGTGCCAGCAACCCGACAGGACTCACTAACTATGGCTACACCTTC. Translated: CASNPTGLTNYGYTF.

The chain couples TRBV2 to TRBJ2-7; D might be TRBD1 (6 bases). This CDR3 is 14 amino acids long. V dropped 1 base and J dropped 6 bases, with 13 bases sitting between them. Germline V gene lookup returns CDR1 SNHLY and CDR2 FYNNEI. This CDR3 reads CASSEGAGAVEQYF. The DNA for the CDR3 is TGTGCCAGCAGTGAAGGAGCAGGGGCGGTCGAGCAGTACTTC.

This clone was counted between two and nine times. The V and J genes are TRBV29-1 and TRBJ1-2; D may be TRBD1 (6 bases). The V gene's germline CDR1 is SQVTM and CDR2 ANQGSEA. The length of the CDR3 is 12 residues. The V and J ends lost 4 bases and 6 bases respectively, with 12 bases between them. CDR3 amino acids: CSVVGGGDGYTF. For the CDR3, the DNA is TGCAGCGTTGTGGGAGGGGGTGATGGCTACACCTTC.

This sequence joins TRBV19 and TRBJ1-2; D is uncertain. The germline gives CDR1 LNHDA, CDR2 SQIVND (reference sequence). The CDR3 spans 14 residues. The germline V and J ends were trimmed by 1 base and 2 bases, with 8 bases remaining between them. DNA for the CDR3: TGTGCCAGTAGTATAGTCCAGAAGAACTATGGCTACACCTTC. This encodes CASSIVQKNYGYTF.

DNA of the CDR3: TGTGCCAGCAGCTCGCCGACAGGTTCCTACGAGCAGTACTTC. This encodes CASSSPTGSYEQYF. The chain joins TRBV5-6 to TRBJ2-7, with D possibly TRBD1 on 6 matching bases. Trimming took off 3 bases at V and 1 base at J, with 11 bases between the two ends. In germline, CDR1 is SGHDT, CDR2 YYEEEE. This CDR3 has 14 amino acids.

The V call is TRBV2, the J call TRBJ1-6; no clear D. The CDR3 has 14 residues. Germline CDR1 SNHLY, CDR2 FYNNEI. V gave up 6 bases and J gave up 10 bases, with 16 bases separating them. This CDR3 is CASSQTSGGSPLHF. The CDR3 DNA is TGTGCCAGCAGCCAGACATCCGGAGGATCACCCCTCCACTTT.

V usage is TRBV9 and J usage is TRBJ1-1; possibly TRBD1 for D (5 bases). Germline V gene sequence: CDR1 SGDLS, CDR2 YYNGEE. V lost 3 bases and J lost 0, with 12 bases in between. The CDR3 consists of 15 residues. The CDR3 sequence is CASSASDSMNTEAFF. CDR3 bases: TGTGCCAGCAGCGCGAGTGACAGTATGAACACTGAAGCTTTCTTT.

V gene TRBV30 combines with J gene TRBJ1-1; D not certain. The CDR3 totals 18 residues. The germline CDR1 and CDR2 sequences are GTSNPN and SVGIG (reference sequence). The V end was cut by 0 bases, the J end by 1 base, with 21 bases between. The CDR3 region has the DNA TGTGCCTGGAGTGTACCGGGGATTAGGGCCCTATCGAACACTGAAGCTTTCTTT. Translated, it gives CAWSVPGIRALSNTEAFF.

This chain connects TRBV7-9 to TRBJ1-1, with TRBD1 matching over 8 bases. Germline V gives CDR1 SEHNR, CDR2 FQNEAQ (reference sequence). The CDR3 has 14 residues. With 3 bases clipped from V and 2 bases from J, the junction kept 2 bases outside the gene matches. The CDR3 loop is CASSLTGANTEAFF. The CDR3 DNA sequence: TGTGCCAGCAGCTTGACAGGGGCTAACACTGAAGCTTTCTTT.

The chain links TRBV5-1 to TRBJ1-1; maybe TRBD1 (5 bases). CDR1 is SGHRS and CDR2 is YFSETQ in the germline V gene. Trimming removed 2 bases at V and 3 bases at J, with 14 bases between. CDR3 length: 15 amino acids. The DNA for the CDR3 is TGCGCCAGCAGCTTAAGACAGCCGGGGGACACTGAAGCTTTCTTT. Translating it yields CASSLRQPGDTEAFF.

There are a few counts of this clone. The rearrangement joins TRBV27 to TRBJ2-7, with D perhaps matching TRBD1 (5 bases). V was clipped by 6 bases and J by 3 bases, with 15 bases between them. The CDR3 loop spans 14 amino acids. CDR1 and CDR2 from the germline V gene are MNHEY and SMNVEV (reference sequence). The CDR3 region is CASSTIGHIYEQYF. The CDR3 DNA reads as TGTGCCAGCAGCACTATCGGACACATCTACGAGCAGTACTTC.

The CDR3 DNA is TGTGCCAGCAGTTTAGTGGGGGGCAATGAGCAGTTCTTC. Translated: CASSLVGGNEQFF. The chain is built from TRBV27 and TRBJ2-1; tentative D call: TRBD2 (6 bases). Per germline, CDR1 MNHEY and CDR2 SMNVEV (reference sequence). V was clipped by 2 bases and J by 6 bases, with 8 bases between them. The CDR3 contains 13 residues.

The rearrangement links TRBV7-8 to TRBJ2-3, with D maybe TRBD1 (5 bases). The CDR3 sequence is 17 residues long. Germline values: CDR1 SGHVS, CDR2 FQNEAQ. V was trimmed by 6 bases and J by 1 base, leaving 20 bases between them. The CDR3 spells CASRNRAGPRGTDTQYF. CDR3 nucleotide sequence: TGTGCCAGCAGGAACCGGGCAGGGCCAAGAGGCACAGATACGCAGTATTTT.

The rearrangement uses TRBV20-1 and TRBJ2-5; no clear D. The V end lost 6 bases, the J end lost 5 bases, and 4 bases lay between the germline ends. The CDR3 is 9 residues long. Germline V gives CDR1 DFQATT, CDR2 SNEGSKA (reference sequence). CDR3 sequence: CSAGETQYF. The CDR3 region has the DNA TGCAGTGCCGGGGAGACCCAGTACTTC.

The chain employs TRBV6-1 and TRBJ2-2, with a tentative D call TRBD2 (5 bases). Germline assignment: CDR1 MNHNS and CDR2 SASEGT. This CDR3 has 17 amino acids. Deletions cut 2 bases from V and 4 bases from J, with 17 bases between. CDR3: CASSEPPERRVTGELFF. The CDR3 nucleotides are TGTGCCAGCAGTGAACCCCCTGAGAGGCGGGTCACCGGGGAGCTGTTTTTT.

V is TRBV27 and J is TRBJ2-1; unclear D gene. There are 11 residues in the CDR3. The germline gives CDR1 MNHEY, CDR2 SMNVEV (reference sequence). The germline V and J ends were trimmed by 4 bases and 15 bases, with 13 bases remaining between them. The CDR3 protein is CASSWSGLVFF. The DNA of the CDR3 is TGTGCCAGCAGTTGGTCTGGCCTTGTGTTCTTC.

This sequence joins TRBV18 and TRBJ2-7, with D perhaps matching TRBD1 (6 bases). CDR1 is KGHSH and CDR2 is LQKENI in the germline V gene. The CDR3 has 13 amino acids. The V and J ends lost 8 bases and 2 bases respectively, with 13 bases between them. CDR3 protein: CASTGQPAYEQYF. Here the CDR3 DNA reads TGTGCCAGCACTGGACAGCCCGCCTACGAGCAGTACTTC.

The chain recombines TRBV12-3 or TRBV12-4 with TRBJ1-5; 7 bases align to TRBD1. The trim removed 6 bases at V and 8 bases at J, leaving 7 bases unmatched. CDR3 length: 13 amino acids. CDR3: CASSFDRAEPQHF. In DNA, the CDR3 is TGTGCCAGCAGCTTTGACAGGGCGGAGCCCCAGCATTTT.

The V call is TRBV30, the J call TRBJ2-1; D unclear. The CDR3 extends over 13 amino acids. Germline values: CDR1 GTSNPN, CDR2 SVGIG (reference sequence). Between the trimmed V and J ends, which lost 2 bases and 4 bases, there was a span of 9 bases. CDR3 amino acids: CAWSPPVYNEQFF. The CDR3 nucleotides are TGTGCCTGGAGTCCCCCGGTTTACAATGAGCAGTTCTTC.

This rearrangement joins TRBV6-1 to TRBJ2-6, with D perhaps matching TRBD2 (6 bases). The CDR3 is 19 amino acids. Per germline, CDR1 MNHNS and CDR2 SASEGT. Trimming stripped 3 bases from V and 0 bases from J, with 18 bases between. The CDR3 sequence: CASSDGALWGLSGANVLTF. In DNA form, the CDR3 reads TGTGCCAGCAGTGATGGTGCGCTATGGGGACTCTCTGGGGCCAACGTCCTGACTTTC.

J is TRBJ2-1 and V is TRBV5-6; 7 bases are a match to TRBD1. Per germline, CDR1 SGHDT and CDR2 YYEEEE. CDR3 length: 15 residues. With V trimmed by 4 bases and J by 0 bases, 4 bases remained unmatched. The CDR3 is CASSQGQPSYNEQFF. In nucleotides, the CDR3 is TGTGCCAGCAGCCAGGGACAGCCCTCCTACAATGAGCAGTTCTTC.

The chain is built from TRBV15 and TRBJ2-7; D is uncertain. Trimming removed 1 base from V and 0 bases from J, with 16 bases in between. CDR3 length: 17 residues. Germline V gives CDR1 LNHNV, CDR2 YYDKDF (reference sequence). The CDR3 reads CATSRAFAVISSYEQYF. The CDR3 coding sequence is TGTGCCACCAGCAGAGCGTTTGCGGTCATTAGCTCCTACGAGCAGTACTTC. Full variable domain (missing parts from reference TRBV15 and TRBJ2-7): DAMVIQNPRYQVTQFGKPVTLSCSQTLNHNVMYWYQQKSSQAPKLLFHYYDKDFNNEADTPDNFQSRRPNTSFCFLDIRSPGLGDTAMYLCATSRAFAVISSYEQYFGPGTRLTVT.

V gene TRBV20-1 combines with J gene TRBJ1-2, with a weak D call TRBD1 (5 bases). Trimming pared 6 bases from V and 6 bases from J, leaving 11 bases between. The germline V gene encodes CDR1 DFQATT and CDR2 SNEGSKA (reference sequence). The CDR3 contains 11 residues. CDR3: CSAARRDGYTF. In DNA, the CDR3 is TGCAGTGCCGCACGCAGGGATGGCTACACCTTC.

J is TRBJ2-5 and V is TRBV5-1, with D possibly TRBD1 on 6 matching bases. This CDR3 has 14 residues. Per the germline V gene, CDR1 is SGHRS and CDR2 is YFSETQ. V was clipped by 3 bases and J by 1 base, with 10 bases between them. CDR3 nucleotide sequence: TGCGCCAGCAGCTCCCTAGGGGGCCAAGAGACCCAGTACTTC. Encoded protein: CASSSLGGQETQYF. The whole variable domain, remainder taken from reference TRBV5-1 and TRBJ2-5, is KAGVTQTPRYLIKTRGQQVTLSCSPISGHRSVSWYQQTPGQGLQFLFEYFSETQRNKGNFPGRFSGRQFSNSRSEMNVSTLELGDSALYLCASSSLGGQETQYFGPGTRLLVL.

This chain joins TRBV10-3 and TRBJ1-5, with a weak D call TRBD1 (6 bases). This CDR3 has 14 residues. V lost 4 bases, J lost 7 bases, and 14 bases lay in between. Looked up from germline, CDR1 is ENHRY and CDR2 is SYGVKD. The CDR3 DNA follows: TGTGCCATCAGTGCCGACCAGGGGAGACAGCCCCAGCATTTT. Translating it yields CAISADQGRQPQHF.

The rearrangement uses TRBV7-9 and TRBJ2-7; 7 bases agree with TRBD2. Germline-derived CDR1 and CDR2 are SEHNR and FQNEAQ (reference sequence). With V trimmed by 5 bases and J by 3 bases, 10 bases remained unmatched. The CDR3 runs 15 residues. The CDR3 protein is CASSGSERGGYEQYF. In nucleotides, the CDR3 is TGTGCCAGCAGCGGATCCGAGCGGGGCGGCTACGAGCAGTACTTC.

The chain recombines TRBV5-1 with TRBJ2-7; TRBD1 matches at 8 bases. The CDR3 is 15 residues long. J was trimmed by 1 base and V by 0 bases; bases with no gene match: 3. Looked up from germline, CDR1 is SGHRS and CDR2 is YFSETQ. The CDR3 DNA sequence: TGCGCCAGCAGCTTGGAACAGGGGGGATCCTACGAGCAGTACTTC. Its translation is CASSLEQGGSYEQYF.

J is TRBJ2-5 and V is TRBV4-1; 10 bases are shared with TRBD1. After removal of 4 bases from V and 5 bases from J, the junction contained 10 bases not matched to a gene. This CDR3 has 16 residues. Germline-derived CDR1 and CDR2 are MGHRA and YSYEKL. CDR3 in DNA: TGCGCCAGCAGCCTTCGACCGGGACAGGGGAAGGAGACCCAGTACTTC. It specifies CASSLRPGQGKETQYF.